Following are 3 T cell receptor beta chains from one sample sequenced in a study of identical twins. TCRdb re-derived calls from the 5' RACE reads in MiXCR, one entry per CDR3 protein. The repertoire has about 890,000 distinct CDR3 sequences, around an eighth of them found once; the top ten carry around 1.5%. These data were also reused for a study on yellow fever vaccine responses in identical twins.

Sequenced sample: PBMCs. Receptors were obtained from a young woman in good health.

This clonotype came up many times. The V gene is TRBV12-3 or TRBV12-4, the J gene TRBJ2-3; D gene ambiguous. The germline V and J ends were trimmed by 4 bases and 5 bases, with 4 bases remaining between them. CDR3 length: 11 residues. The CDR3 spells CASSWGDTQYF. In nucleotides, the CDR3 is TGTGCCAGCAGTTGGGGAGATACGCAGTATTTT.

The V gene is TRBV7-3, the J gene TRBJ2-3; 7 nucleotides agree with TRBD2. This CDR3 is 15 amino acids long. Germline trimming cut 5 bases from V and 4 bases from J; bases unmatched to any gene: 9. Looked up from germline, CDR1 is SGHTA and CDR2 is FQGTGA. The CDR3 DNA sequence: TGTGCCAGCAGCCCCACGCGGGAGAGCGCAGATACGCAGTATTTT. Translating gives CASSPTRESADTQYF.

The sample holds many counts of this clonotype. The CDR3 loop is CASKEQGLRGYTF. The DNA for the CDR3 is TGTGCCAGCAAAGAACAGGGATTACGTGGCTACACCTTC. The chain joins TRBV2 to TRBJ1-2; a possible D gene is TRBD1 (6 bases). V was cut by 7 bases and J by 7 bases, with 16 bases left in between. Germline assignment: CDR1 SNHLY and CDR2 FYNNEI. This CDR3 is built from 13 residues. The whole variable domain, filled in from reference TRBV2 and TRBJ1-2, reads EPEVTQTPSHQVTQMGQEVILRCVPISNHLYFYWYRQILGQKVEFLVSFYNNEISEKSEIFDDQFSVERPDGSNFTLKIRSTKLEDSAMYFCASKEQGLRGYTFGSGTRLTVV.